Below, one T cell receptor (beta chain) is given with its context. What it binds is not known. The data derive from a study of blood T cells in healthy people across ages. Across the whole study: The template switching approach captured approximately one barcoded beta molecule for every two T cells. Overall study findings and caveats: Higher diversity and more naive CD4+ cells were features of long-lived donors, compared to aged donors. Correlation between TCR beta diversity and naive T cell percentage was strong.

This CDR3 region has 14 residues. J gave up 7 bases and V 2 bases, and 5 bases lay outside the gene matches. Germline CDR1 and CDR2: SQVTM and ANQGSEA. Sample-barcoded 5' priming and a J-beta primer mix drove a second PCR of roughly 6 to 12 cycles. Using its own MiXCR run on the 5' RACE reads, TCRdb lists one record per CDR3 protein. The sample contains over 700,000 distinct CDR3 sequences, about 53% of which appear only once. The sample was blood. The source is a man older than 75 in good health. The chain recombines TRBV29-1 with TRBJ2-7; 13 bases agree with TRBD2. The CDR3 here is CSVELGLAGLEQYF. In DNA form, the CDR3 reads TGCAGCGTTGAATTGGGACTAGCGGGATTGGAGCAGTACTTC.